One T cell receptor beta chain is described in this entry. These data originate in a study of Siglec-9 on CD8 T cells in melanoma. Trimming removed 1 base from V and 15 bases from J; junction bases left unmatched: 12. Germline assignment: CDR1 SGHTA and CDR2 FQGTGA. The CDR3 loop spans 14 amino acids. The repertoire was sequenced with immunoSEQ multiplex PCR; TCRdb's copy has only in-frame clones and lacks some. The table records 25,000 to 35,000 clones, 80% of them present only once. This TCR came from a human donor in good health. The chain uses TRBV7-3 and TRBJ2-1; 7 nucleotides match TRBD1. The specimen sequenced was Siglec-9- CD8+ T cells sorted from blood. CDR3 region: CASSLNNRDSLLFF. For the CDR3, the DNA is TGTGCCAGCAGCTTAAACAATCGGGACAGCCTTTTGTTCTTC.